This TCR beta chain was recorded in a study of T cell clusters in autoimmune cytopenias. Study-level results: TRB repertoire shifts in secondary cytopenia and chronic lymphocytic leukemia mostly reflected lymphoma, not autoimmunity. Compared with active autoimmune hepatitis patients, healthy donors showed about 3-fold more exclusive TRB clusters.

As to this clonotype: No antigen is known for it.

Multiplex touch-down PCR amplified TRB using TRB-A and TRB-B pools in one tube. TCRdb re-called the multiplex PCR reads; one entry per CDR3 protein, DNA not given. The table lists some 6,900 distinct CDR3 sequences. TRB amplification used 250 ng of peripheral blood genomic DNA. The sample was also reused in another study, on T cell repertoires in aging, cancer and after chemotherapy. From that paper: In healthy donors, age-related TCR diversity loss mainly reflected lost richness.

The sample comprised peripheral blood. This receptor was taken from a human donor in good health.

CDR3 amino acids: CASSPGRYEQYF. The rearrangement links TRBV19 to TRBJ2-7; TCRdb picks TRBD1, but there is no DNA to check that call. Germline V gene sequence: CDR1 LNHDA, CDR2 SQIVND (reference sequence). The CDR3 has 12 amino acids.